This T cell receptor (beta chain) was captured in a study of blood T cell repertoires in COVID-19. Produced via immunoSEQ multiplex PCR; TCRdb's table is partial and in-frame only. In the table there are 95,000 to 120,000 clones, 85% of which are singletons. In its sample, this clone was seen a few times. The CDR3 contains 16 residues. Germline trimming cut 3 bases from V and 0 bases from J; bases unmatched to any gene: 6. Germline CDR1 SGHNT, CDR2 YYREEE (reference sequence). The chain links TRBV5-4 to TRBJ2-1, with TRBD1 matching 7 bases. Sequenced sample: peripheral blood. This clonotype originated in a human donor in a cohort sampled during active COVID-19. The CDR3 coding sequence is TGTGCCAGCAGCTCCAGGGACAGCTTCTCCTACAATGAGCAGTTCTTC. Encoded protein: CASSSRDSFSYNEQFF.